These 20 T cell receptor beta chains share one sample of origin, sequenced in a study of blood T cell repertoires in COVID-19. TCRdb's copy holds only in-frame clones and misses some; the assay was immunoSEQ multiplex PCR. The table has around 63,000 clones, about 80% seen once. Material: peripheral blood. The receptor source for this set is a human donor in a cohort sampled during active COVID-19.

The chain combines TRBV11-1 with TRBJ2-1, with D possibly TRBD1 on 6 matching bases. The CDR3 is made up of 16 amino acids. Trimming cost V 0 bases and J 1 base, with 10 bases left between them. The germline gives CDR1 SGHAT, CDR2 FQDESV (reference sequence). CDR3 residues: CASSLAAGASYNEQFF. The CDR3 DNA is TGTGCCAGCAGCTTAGCGGCAGGGGCTTCCTACAATGAGCAGTTCTTC.

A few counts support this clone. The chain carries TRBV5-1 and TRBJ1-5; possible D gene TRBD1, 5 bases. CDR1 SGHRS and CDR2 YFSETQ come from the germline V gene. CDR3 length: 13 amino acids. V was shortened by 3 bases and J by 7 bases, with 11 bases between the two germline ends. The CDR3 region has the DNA TGCGCCAGCAGCTCCCGTGGGGGGCAGCCCCAGCATTTT. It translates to CASSSRGGQPQHF.

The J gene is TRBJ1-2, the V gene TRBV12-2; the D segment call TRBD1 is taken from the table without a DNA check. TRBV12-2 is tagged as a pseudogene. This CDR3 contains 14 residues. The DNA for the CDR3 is TGTGCAAGTCGCCCGACAGTCGTTAACTATGGCTACACCTTC. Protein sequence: CASRPTVVNYGYTF.

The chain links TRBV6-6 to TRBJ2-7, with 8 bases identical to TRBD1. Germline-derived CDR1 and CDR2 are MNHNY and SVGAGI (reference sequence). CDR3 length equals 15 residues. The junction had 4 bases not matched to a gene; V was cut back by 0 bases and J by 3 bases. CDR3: CASSYSLQGGYEQYF. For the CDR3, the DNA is TGTGCCAGCAGTTACTCGTTACAGGGGGGCTACGAGCAGTACTTC.

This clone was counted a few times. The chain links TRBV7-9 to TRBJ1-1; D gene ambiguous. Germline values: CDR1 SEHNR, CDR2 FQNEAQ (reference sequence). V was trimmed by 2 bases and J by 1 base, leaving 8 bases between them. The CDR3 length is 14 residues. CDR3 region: CASSLLGRNTEAFF. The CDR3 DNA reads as TGTGCCAGCAGCTTACTCGGGAGGAACACTGAAGCTTTCTTT. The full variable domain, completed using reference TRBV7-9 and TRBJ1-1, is DTGVSQNPRHKITKRGQNVTFRCDPISEHNRLYWYRQTLGQGPEFLTYFQNEAQLEKSRLLSDRFSAERPKGSFSTLEIQRTEQGDSAMYLCASSLLGRNTEAFFGQGTRLTVV.

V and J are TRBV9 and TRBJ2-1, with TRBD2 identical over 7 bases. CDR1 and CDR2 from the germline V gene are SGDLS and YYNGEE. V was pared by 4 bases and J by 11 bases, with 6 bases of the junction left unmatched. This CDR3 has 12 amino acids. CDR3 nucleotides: TGTGCCAGCAGCTCTACCGGGACTAAGCAGTTCTTC. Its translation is CASSSTGTKQFF. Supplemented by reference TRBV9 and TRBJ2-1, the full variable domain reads DSGVTQTPKHLITATGQRVTLRCSPRSGDLSVYWYQQSLDQGLQFLIQYYNGEERAKGNILERFSAQQFPDLHSELNLSSLELGDSALYFCASSSTGTKQFFGPGTRLTVL.

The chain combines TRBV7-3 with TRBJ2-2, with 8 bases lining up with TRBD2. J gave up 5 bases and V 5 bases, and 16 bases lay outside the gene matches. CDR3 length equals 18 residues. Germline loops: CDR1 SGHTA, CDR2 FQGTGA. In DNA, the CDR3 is TGTGCCAGCAGCCTAGGGTTAGCGGGATTGATGGGAACCGGGGAGCTGTTTTTT. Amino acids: CASSLGLAGLMGTGELFF.

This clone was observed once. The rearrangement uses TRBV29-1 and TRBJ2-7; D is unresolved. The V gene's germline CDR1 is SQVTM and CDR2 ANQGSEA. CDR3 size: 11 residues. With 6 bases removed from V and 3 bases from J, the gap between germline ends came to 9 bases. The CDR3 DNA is TGCAGCGTCCTAGACGGCTACGAGCAGTACTTC. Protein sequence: CSVLDGYEQYF.

This chain's CDR3 is CAYLAGAYNEQFF. Here the CDR3 DNA reads TGTGCCTACCTAGCGGGGGCCTACAATGAGCAGTTCTTC. The chain joins TRBV30 to TRBJ2-1, with TRBD2 identical over 10 bases. Germline V gene lookup returns CDR1 GTSNPN and CDR2 SVGIG (reference sequence). This CDR3 has 13 residues. V lost 7 bases and J lost 2; bases outside the gene matches: 2.

CDR3 loop: CASSPLADVTYEQYF. In nucleotides, the CDR3 is TGTGCCAGCAGCCCTCTAGCGGACGTAACCTACGAGCAGTACTTC. The V gene is TRBV9, the J gene TRBJ2-7, with 7 bases aligning to TRBD2. CDR1 is SGDLS and CDR2 is YYNGEE in the germline V gene. V shed 4 bases and J 2 bases; nucleotides not matched to a gene: 9. The CDR3 spans 15 residues.

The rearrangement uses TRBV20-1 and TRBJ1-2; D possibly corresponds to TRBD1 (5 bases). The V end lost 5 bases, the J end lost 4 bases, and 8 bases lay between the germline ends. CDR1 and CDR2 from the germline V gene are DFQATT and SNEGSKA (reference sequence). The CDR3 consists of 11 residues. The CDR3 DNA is TGCAGTGCTCGGGACTTCTATGGCTACACCTTC. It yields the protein CSARDFYGYTF.

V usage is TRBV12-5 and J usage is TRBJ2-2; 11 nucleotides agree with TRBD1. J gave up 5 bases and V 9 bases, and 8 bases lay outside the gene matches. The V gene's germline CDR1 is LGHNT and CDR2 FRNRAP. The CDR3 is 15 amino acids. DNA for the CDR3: TGTGCTAGCGGGACAGGGGGTTTCAGGACCGGGGAGCTGTTTTTT. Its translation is CASGTGGFRTGELFF. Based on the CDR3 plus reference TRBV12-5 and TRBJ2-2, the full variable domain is DARVTQTPRHKVTEMGQEVTMRCQPILGHNTVFWYRQTMMQGLELLAYFRNRAPLDDSGMPKDRFSAEMPDATLATLKIQPSEPRDSAVYFCASGTGGFRTGELFFGEGSRLTVL.

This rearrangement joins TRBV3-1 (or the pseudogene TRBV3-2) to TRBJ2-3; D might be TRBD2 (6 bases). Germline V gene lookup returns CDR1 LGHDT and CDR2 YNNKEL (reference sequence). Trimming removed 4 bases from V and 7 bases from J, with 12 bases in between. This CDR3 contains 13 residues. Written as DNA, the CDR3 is TGTGCCAGCAGCCCCCACCGGGACTATACGCAGTATTTT. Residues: CASSPHRDYTQYF.

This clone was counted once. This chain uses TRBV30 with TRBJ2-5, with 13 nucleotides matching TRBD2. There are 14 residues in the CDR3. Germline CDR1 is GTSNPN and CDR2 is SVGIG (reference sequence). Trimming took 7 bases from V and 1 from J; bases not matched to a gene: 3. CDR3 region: CASTSGGAQETQYF. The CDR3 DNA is TGTGCCTCAACTAGCGGGGGGGCCCAAGAGACCCAGTACTTC.

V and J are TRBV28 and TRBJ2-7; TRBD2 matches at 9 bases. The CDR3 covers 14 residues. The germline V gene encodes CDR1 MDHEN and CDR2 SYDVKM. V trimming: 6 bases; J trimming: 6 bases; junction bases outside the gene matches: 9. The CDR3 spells CASSTAGGGSEQYF. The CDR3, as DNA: TGTGCCAGCAGCACAGCGGGAGGTGGGTCCGAGCAGTACTTC. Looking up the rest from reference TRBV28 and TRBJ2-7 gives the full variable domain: DVKVTQSSRYLVKRTGEKVFLECVQDMDHENMFWYRQDPGLGLRLIYFSYDVKMKEKGDIPEGYSVSREKKERFSLILESASTNQTSMYLCASSTAGGGSEQYFGPGTRLTVT.

The CDR3 nucleotides are TGTGCCAGCTCACGGGACAGGCAGACTGGAAACACCATATATTTT. Its translation: CASSRDRQTGNTIYF. V is TRBV18 and J is TRBJ1-3; 8 bases agree with TRBD1. The CDR3 covers 15 residues. Germline trimming cut 4 bases from V and 2 bases from J; bases unmatched to any gene: 4. In germline, CDR1 is KGHSH, CDR2 LQKENI.

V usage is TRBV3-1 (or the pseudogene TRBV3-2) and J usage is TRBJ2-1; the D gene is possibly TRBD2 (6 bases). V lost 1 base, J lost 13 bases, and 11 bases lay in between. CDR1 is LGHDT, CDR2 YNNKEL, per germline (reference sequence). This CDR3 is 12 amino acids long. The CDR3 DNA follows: TGTGCCAGCAGCCAAGTAGGGACTTACCAGTTCTTC. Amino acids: CASSQVGTYQFF.

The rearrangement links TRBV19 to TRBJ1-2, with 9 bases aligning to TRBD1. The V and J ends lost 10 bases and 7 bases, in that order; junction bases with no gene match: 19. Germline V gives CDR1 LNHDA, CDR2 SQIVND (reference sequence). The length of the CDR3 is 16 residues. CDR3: CATLPGTGLSRGGYTF. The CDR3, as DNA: TGTGCCACCCTGCCCGGGACAGGGCTTTCTCGGGGTGGCTACACCTTC.

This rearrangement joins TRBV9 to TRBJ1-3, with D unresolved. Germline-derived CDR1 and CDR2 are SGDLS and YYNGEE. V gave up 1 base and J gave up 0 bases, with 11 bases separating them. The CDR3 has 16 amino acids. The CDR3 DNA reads TGTGCCAGCAGCGTACTTGACACCAGCTCTGGAAACACCATATATTTT. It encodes CASSVLDTSSGNTIYF. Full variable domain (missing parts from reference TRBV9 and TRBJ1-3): DSGVTQTPKHLITATGQRVTLRCSPRSGDLSVYWYQQSLDQGLQFLIQYYNGEERAKGNILERFSAQQFPDLHSELNLSSLELGDSALYFCASSVLDTSSGNTIYFGEGSWLTVV.

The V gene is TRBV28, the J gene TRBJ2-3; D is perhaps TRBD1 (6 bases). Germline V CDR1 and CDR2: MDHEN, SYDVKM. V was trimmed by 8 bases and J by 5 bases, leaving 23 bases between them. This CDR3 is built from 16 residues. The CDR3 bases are TGTGCCAGCGGGGGCGGATATGGACAGCGCGGAGATACGCAGTATTTT. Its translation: CASGGGYGQRGDTQYF. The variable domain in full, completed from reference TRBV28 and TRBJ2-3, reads DVKVTQSSRYLVKRTGEKVFLECVQDMDHENMFWYRQDPGLGLRLIYFSYDVKMKEKGDIPEGYSVSREKKERFSLILESASTNQTSMYLCASGGGYGQRGDTQYFGPGTRLTVL.